These 3 T cell receptor beta chains were all obtained from the same sample, sequenced in a study of PD-1 blockade in classical Hodgkin lymphoma. The repertoire was sequenced with immunoSEQ multiplex PCR; TCRdb's copy has only in-frame clones and lacks some. In the table there are 84,000 or so clones, roughly 91% of which are singletons. There was relapse after autologous stem cell transplantation in every patient, and there was variation in brentuximab vedotin exposure. The sample here was peripheral blood mononuclear cells (PBMCs), taken before the second cycle of nivolumab. The source of these receptors is a human donor with classical Hodgkin lymphoma.

The CDR3 DNA sequence: TGTGCCAGCTCACCTGCTAGCGGGAGGCCAATAGCCAAAAACATTCAGTACTTC. Amino acids: CASSPASGRPIAKNIQYF. The genes are TRBV18 and TRBJ2-4; 11 bases are a match to TRBD2. With V trimmed by 3 bases and J by 0 bases, 7 bases remained unmatched. The germline gives CDR1 KGHSH, CDR2 LQKENI. The CDR3 sequence is 18 residues long.

This chain links TRBV6-1 with TRBJ2-7; D not certain. Germline assignment: CDR1 MNHNS and CDR2 SASEGT. This CDR3 region has 14 residues. Trimming shortened V by 5 bases and J by 5 bases, and 16 bases separated the two germline ends. This CDR3 is CASSPTSPSDEQYF. The CDR3 nucleotides are TGTGCCAGCAGTCCCACGTCACCCTCGGACGAGCAGTACTTC.

The rearrangement joins TRBV19 to TRBJ2-3, with 7 nucleotides matching TRBD2. Per germline, CDR1 LNHDA and CDR2 SQIVND (reference sequence). J gave up 4 bases and V 3 bases, and 4 bases lay outside the gene matches. This CDR3 has 14 amino acids. The CDR3 region has the DNA TGTGCCAGTAGTATGCGGGAGCGGGCAGATACGCAGTATTTT. As protein: CASSMRERADTQYF. The full variable domain, completed using reference TRBV19 and TRBJ2-3, is DGGITQSPKYLFRKEGQNVTLSCEQNLNHDAMYWYRQDPGQGLRLIYYSQIVNDFQKGDIAEGYSVSREKKESFPLTVTSAQKNPTAFYLCASSMRERADTQYFGPGTRLTVL.